The T cell receptor (beta chain) described here comes from a study of blood T cell repertoires in COVID-19. Per the study methods: Reference gene primer amplification gave estimated nucleated cell counts. Produced via immunoSEQ multiplex PCR; TCRdb's table is partial and in-frame only. V and J calls and clone size are copied from that table; D and trimming were computed from the DNA. The profile shows 330,000 or so clones, 92% of them singletons. From germline, CDR1 is LGHDT and CDR2 YNNKEL (reference sequence). The trim removed 0 bases at V and 0 bases at J, leaving 12 bases unmatched. CDR3 length equals 19 residues.

V gene TRBV3-1 (or the pseudogene TRBV3-2) combines with J gene TRBJ2-7, with 9 bases fitting TRBD2. The clonotype originates from a woman aged 25 to 39 who had recovered from COVID-19. The sample comprised PBMCs or T cells enriched from blood (not recorded which). In DNA, the CDR3 is TGTGCCAGCAGCCAAGACCTAAGTGAGCGGGGGGCCCTCTCCTACGAGCAGTACTTC. Its translation is CASSQDLSERGALSYEQYF.